Listed below are T cell receptor beta chains from one sample, sequenced in a study of patients and donors after allogeneic stem cell transplantation. TCRdb re-called the RT-PCR reads with MiXCR, one entry per CDR3 protein. The repertoire has around 90,000 distinct CDR3 sequences, about 48% of them found once; the top ten carry around 55%. Sequencing input: blood, either unsorted or a sorted T cell fraction (not recorded which). The receptors were sampled from a human donor who was either an allogeneic HSCT recipient or a stem cell or donor lymphocyte infusion donor (not recorded which). It is not recorded whose cells these are; they may come from a transplant donor. The CDR3 runs from the conserved cysteine through the conserved F or W. Fields, in order: V gene, CDR3 length, J gene, CDR3 protein.

v_call: TRBV29-1; cdr3_length: 13; j_call: TRBJ1-1; cdr3_aa: CSVGKVMSSQAFF
v_call: TRBV6-2/TRBV6-3; cdr3_length: 14; j_call: TRBJ2-1; cdr3_aa: CASSYRVQNNEQFF
v_call: TRBV20-1; cdr3_length: 15; j_call: TRBJ2-7; cdr3_aa: CSARHDLGQGYEQYF
v_call: TRBV5-1; cdr3_length: 14; j_call: TRBJ1-1; cdr3_aa: CASSLGGESSRAFF
v_call: TRBV10-3; cdr3_length: 12; j_call: TRBJ1-1; cdr3_aa: CASLQLGTEAFF
v_call: TRBV3-1; cdr3_length: 12; j_call: TRBJ1-2; cdr3_aa: CASRGQDGGYTF
v_call: TRBV9; cdr3_length: 15; j_call: TRBJ1-2; cdr3_aa: CASSVQGSVGYGYTF
v_call: TRBV6-6; cdr3_length: 16; j_call: TRBJ2-7; cdr3_aa: CASSSAGTVTSYEQYF
v_call: TRBV12-3/TRBV12-4; cdr3_length: 14; j_call: TRBJ1-4; cdr3_aa: CASSPWTGDEKLFF
v_call: TRBV27; cdr3_length: 14; j_call: TRBJ2-5; cdr3_aa: CASSQDRGPETQYF
v_call: TRBV4-3; cdr3_length: 18; j_call: TRBJ2-7; cdr3_aa: CASSQDSVQREGRNEQYF
v_call: TRBV28; cdr3_length: 11; j_call: TRBJ2-7; cdr3_aa: CASSSYYEQYF
v_call: TRBV6-5; cdr3_length: 15; j_call: TRBJ1-4; cdr3_aa: CASSKTGGLNEKLFF
v_call: TRBV18; cdr3_length: 13; j_call: TRBJ1-5; cdr3_aa: CASSTGEDQPQHF
v_call: TRBV27; cdr3_length: 16; j_call: TRBJ1-4; cdr3_aa: CASSPDWPSTGEKLFF
v_call: TRBV7-9; cdr3_length: 12; j_call: TRBJ1-3; cdr3_aa: CASSSLTGTGHF
v_call: TRBV4-3; cdr3_length: 17; j_call: TRBJ1-4; cdr3_aa: CASSQGYRAGQNEKLFF
v_call: TRBV28; cdr3_length: 12; j_call: TRBJ1-5; cdr3_aa: CASLTGAQPQHF
v_call: TRBV7-2; cdr3_length: 17; j_call: TRBJ2-1; cdr3_aa: CASSLERTSGEDNEQFF
v_call: TRBV4-1; cdr3_length: 14; j_call: TRBJ1-1; cdr3_aa: CATGTGRQNTEAFF
v_call: TRBV6-2/TRBV6-3; cdr3_length: 15; j_call: TRBJ1-1; cdr3_aa: CASHLRQHGETEAFF
v_call: TRBV24-1; cdr3_length: 16; j_call: TRBJ1-5; cdr3_aa: CATSAPGAGSNQPQHF
v_call: TRBV4-3; cdr3_length: 17; j_call: TRBJ2-3; cdr3_aa: CASSQDSSSVPVDTQYF
v_call: TRBV6-2/TRBV6-3; cdr3_length: 15; j_call: TRBJ2-1; cdr3_aa: CASSLTSGRGDEQFF
v_call: TRBV6-6; cdr3_length: 15; j_call: TRBJ1-1; cdr3_aa: CASSYSLQGYTEAFF
v_call: TRBV20-1; cdr3_length: 12; j_call: TRBJ1-5; cdr3_aa: CSAVRGNQPQHF
v_call: TRBV7-9; cdr3_length: 16; j_call: TRBJ2-1; cdr3_aa: CASSSTSQPLYNEQFF
v_call: TRBV7-2; cdr3_length: 13; j_call: TRBJ1-1; cdr3_aa: CASSLAMNTEAFF
v_call: TRBV7-8; cdr3_length: 14; j_call: TRBJ2-7; cdr3_aa: CASSTRDTFYEQYF
v_call: TRBV24-1; cdr3_length: 16; j_call: TRBJ1-5; cdr3_aa: CATSDSDRESNQPQHF
v_call: TRBV6-6; cdr3_length: 15; j_call: TRBJ1-2; cdr3_aa: CASSYGGQSIYGYTF
v_call: TRBV20-1; cdr3_length: 12; j_call: TRBJ1-3; cdr3_aa: CSAQDRGNTIYF
v_call: TRBV6-5; cdr3_length: 15; j_call: TRBJ1-1; cdr3_aa: CASSYGTGMGTEAFF
v_call: TRBV5-6; cdr3_length: 14; j_call: TRBJ1-4; cdr3_aa: CASSSGTGYEKLFF
v_call: TRBV7-2; cdr3_length: 18; j_call: TRBJ1-6; cdr3_aa: CASTYSAGSSSYNSPLHF
v_call: TRBV28; cdr3_length: 14; j_call: TRBJ1-4; cdr3_aa: CASRSLVMYEKLFF
v_call: TRBV2; cdr3_length: 13; j_call: TRBJ2-7; cdr3_aa: CASSVRGGTEQYF
v_call: TRBV7-2; cdr3_length: 13; j_call: TRBJ1-5; cdr3_aa: CASSSTSLGPQHF
v_call: TRBV15; cdr3_length: 16; j_call: TRBJ1-5; cdr3_aa: CATSRDLSRSNQPQHF
v_call: TRBV6-5; cdr3_length: 13; j_call: TRBJ1-6; cdr3_aa: CASSYVANSPLHF
v_call: TRBV5-6; cdr3_length: 16; j_call: TRBJ2-7; cdr3_aa: CASSFGLGGMGVEQYF
v_call: TRBV3-1; cdr3_length: 11; j_call: TRBJ1-2; cdr3_aa: CASSRDYGYTF
v_call: TRBV15; cdr3_length: 13; j_call: TRBJ1-5; cdr3_aa: CAIAGGDGQPQHF
v_call: TRBV18; cdr3_length: 15; j_call: TRBJ1-5; cdr3_aa: CASSLTQGPPQPQHF
v_call: TRBV29-1; cdr3_length: 18; j_call: TRBJ2-1; cdr3_aa: CSVLSYLLAGDTYNEQFF
v_call: TRBV9; cdr3_length: 12; j_call: TRBJ1-2; cdr3_aa: CASVRQGYGYTF
v_call: TRBV29-1; cdr3_length: 16; j_call: TRBJ2-6; cdr3_aa: CSVEDFYPSGANVLTF
v_call: TRBV12-3/TRBV12-4; cdr3_length: 15; j_call: TRBJ1-5; cdr3_aa: CASSLEQGPNQPQHF
v_call: TRBV7-3; cdr3_length: 13; j_call: TRBJ1-1; cdr3_aa: CASSFGPGAEAFF
v_call: TRBV10-3; cdr3_length: 17; j_call: TRBJ2-7; cdr3_aa: CAISLGTSGLLSYEQYF
v_call: TRBV19; cdr3_length: 13; j_call: TRBJ1-5; cdr3_aa: CASSHRDNQPQHF
v_call: TRBV20-1; cdr3_length: 17; j_call: TRBJ1-1; cdr3_aa: CSARDPRQGGTRTEAFF
v_call: TRBV12-3/TRBV12-4; cdr3_length: 11; j_call: TRBJ1-2; cdr3_aa: CASSRGPGYTF
v_call: TRBV6-6; cdr3_length: 15; j_call: TRBJ1-2; cdr3_aa: CASSYAAGANYGYTF
v_call: TRBV29-1; cdr3_length: 15; j_call: TRBJ1-5; cdr3_aa: CSAGTPQCGNQPQHF
v_call: TRBV7-2; cdr3_length: 14; j_call: TRBJ2-2; cdr3_aa: CASSWTGDTGELFF
v_call: TRBV18; cdr3_length: 19; j_call: TRBJ1-4; cdr3_aa: CASSPRDIGAPATNEKLFF
v_call: TRBV4-3; cdr3_length: 16; j_call: TRBJ2-1; cdr3_aa: CASSQGTSGPYNEQFF
v_call: TRBV27; cdr3_length: 15; j_call: TRBJ2-1; cdr3_aa: CASSLTPFSYNEQFF
v_call: TRBV7-8; cdr3_length: 16; j_call: TRBJ1-1; cdr3_aa: CASSFETGYMNTEAFF